This T cell receptor beta chain stems from a study of cytomegalovirus exposure and HLA in healthy donors. Germline-derived CDR1 and CDR2 are KGHSH and LQKENI. The CDR3 runs 17 residues. Trimming removed 6 bases from V and 1 base from J; junction bases left unmatched: 13. The PCR made use of 60 Vbeta and 13 Jbeta primers. Methods used by the authors: A later analysis counted roughly 74 million unique TCR beta chains, around 11 million shared. Assay used: immunoSEQ multiplex PCR; TCRdb lists only in-frame clones, some missing. V, J and clone size were drawn from that table, and D and trimming were deduced from the DNA. Of 98,000 or so clones in the sample, around a tenth were seen once.

The clonotype originates from a man in his forties in good health and CMV-seropositive. The material sequenced was PBMCs. This chain uses TRBV18 with TRBJ2-7; 9 bases match TRBD1. In nucleotides, the CDR3 is TGTGCCAGCTCGTCAAACGGTAGGACAGGGGAGTCCTACGAGCAGTACTTC. Amino acid sequence: CASSSNGRTGESYEQYF.